This T cell receptor beta chain was sequenced in a study of blood T cell repertoires in COVID-19. On the study more broadly: COVID-19 samples, acute and convalescent, were from the United States, Italy and Spain. From T cells, B-cell-depleted T cells, or PBMCs came the material, which was cDNA or gDNA.

Germline V gives CDR1 LGHDT, CDR2 YNNKEL (reference sequence). This CDR3 region has 13 residues. On this clone itself: The germline gene is not matched at one end of the junction; a read error may be the cause.

Original processing methods: Cell counts per sample came from amplifying reference gene primers. TCRdb keeps only in-frame clones here, not all; method: immunoSEQ multiplex PCR. V and J calls plus clone size are reproduced from that table; the DNA served to infer D and trimming. The profile covers about 49,000 clones, with more than 75% appearing a single time and under 2.5% taken by the ten largest. Seattle patients were enrolled while actively infected and followed longitudinally. This TCR was sampled from a woman of 80 years or more with COVID-19, enrolled during active disease. The specimen was peripheral blood. The chain combines TRBV3-1 (or the pseudogene TRBV3-2) with TRBJ2-1; unclear D gene. This CDR3 reads CASRQDGYNEQFF. CDR3 DNA: TGTGCCAGCAGGCAAGACGGTTACAATGAGCAGTTCTTC.